This T cell receptor (beta chain) originates from a study of blood T cell repertoires in COVID-19. Background on the study: COVID-19 samples collected from the United States, Italy and Spain covered acute and convalescent phases.

Per germline, CDR1 SGHDT and CDR2 YYEEEE. J gave up 1 base and V 4 bases, and 4 bases lay outside the gene matches. CDR3 length: 14 amino acids. Some clones are missing from TCRdb's copy, which holds only in-frame ones; the method was immunoSEQ multiplex PCR. There are fewer than 700,000 clones in the sample; around 90% occur only once, and roughly 8.3% lies in the top ten. Sequences were obtained from peripheral blood. The chain carries TRBV5-6 and TRBJ1-1; TRBD1 aligns across 7 bases. This TCR was sampled from a woman aged 45 to 65 with COVID-19, enrolled during active disease. CDR3 protein: CASSPDRRNTEAFF. The CDR3 DNA reads TGTGCCAGCAGCCCGGACAGGAGGAACACTGAAGCTTTCTTT.